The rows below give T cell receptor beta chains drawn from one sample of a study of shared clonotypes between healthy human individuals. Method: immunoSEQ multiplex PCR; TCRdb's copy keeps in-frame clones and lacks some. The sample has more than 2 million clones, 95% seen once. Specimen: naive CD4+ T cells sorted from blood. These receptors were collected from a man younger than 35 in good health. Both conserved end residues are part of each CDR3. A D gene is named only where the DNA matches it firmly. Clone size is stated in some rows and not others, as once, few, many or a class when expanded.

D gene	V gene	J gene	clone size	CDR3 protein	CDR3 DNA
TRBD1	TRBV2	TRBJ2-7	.	CASRLQGSWWEQYF	TGTGCCAGCAGGTTACAGGGGTCGTGGTGGGAGCAGTACTTC
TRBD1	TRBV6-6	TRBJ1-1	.	CASSWDRPEAFF	TGTGCCAGCAGTTGGGACAGGCCTGAAGCTTTCTTT
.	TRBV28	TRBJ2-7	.	CASSFFHTDYEQYF	TGTGCCAGCAGTTTTTTCCACACGGACTACGAGCAGTACTTC
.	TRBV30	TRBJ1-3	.	CAWESDSGNTIYF	TGTGCCTGGGAATCAGACTCTGGAAACACCATATATTTT
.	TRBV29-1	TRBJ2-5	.	CSVGAQYF	TGCAGCGTTGGGGCCCAGTACTTC
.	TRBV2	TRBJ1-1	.	CASNTETNTEAFF	TGTGCCAGCAATACAGAGACGAACACTGAAGCTTTCTTT
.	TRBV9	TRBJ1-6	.	CASSVVGSDNSPLHF	TGTGCCAGCAGCGTAGTGGGAAGTGATAATTCACCCCTCCACTTT
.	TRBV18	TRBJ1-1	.	CASSLGGLNTEAFF	TGTGCCAGCTCACTGGGTGGGCTGAACACTGAAGCTTTCTTT
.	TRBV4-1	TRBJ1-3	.	CASSQEGDTDPFLSGNTIYF	TGCGCCAGCAGCCAAGAGGGGGACACAGATCCTTTCCTCTCTGGAAACACCATATATTTT
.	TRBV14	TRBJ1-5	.	CASSQPLFSNQPQHF	TGTGCCAGCAGCCAACCACTTTTTAGCAATCAGCCCCAGCATTTT
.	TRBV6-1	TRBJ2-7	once	CASSDYSNQYF	TGTGCCAGCAGCGATTACTCAAATCAGTACTTC
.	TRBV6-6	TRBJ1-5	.	CASRTTGNQPQHF	TGTGCCAGCAGAACAACAGGGAATCAGCCCCAGCATTTT
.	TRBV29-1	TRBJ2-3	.	CSWQISTDTQYF	TGCAGCTGGCAGATTAGCACAGATACGCAGTATTTT
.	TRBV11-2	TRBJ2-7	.	CASSSTGLVYEQYF	TGTGCCAGCAGCTCTACGGGACTCGTTTACGAGCAGTACTTC
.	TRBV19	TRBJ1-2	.	CASKEGGGYTF	TGTGCCAGTAAGGAAGGTGGGGGCTACACCTTC
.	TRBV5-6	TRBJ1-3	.	CASSFFETSGNTIYF	TGTGCCAGCAGCTTTTTCGAGACCTCTGGAAACACCATATATTTT
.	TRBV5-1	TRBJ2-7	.	CASSSNREGGPYF	TGCGCCAGCAGCTCCAACCGGGAAGGAGGACCGTACTTC
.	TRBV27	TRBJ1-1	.	CASSSGYTMNTEAFF	TGTGCCAGCAGTTCGGGCTACACCATGAACACTGAAGCTTTCTTT
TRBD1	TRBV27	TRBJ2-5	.	CASSFPDRGPQYF	TGTGCCAGCAGTTTTCCTGACAGGGGCCCCCAGTACTTC
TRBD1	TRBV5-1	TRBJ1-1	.	CASSPEWDRGGGNTEAFF	TGCGCCAGCAGCCCGGAATGGGACAGGGGTGGTGGGAACACTGAAGCTTTCTTT
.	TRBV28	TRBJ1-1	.	CASRLNTEAFF	TGTGCCAGCCGTTTAAACACTGAAGCTTTCTTT
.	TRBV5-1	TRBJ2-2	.	CASSLLAGTTGELFF	TGCGCCAGCAGCTTGTTGGCAGGTACCACCGGGGAGCTGTTTTTT
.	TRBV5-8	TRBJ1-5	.	CASRLTTLGREQPQHF	TGTGCCAGCAGACTCACCACCCTGGGGAGGGAGCAGCCCCAGCATTTT
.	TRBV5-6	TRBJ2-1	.	CASSRGAQSYNEQFF	TGTGCCAGCAGCCGTGGTGCCCAATCCTACAATGAGCAGTTCTTC
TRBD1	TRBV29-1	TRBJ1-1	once	CSVAGGSTEAFF	TGCAGCGTCGCAGGGGGAAGCACTGAAGCTTTCTTT
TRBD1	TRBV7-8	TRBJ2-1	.	CASSSSGQVGNEQFF	TGTGCCAGCAGCTCTTCGGGACAGGTCGGCAATGAGCAGTTCTTC
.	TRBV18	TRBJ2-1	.	CASSLRQGGSNEQFF	TGTGCCAGCTCACTAAGACAGGGAGGAAGCAATGAGCAGTTCTTC
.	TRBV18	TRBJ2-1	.	CASSPPPGTNEQFF	TGTGCCAGCTCACCACCGCCAGGGACCAATGAGCAGTTCTTC
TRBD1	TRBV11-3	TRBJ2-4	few	CASSYDGTGNTIQYF	TGTGCCAGCAGCTATGACGGGACAGGGAATACCATTCAGTACTTC
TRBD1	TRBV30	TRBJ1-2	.	CAWSQGQGKDGYTF	TGTGCCTGGAGTCAAGGACAGGGAAAAGATGGCTACACCTTC
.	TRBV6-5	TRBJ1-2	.	CASSYSDSTYGYTF	TGTGCCAGCAGTTACTCGGACAGTACTTATGGCTACACCTTC
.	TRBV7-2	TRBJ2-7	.	CASSLVWAEAYEQYF	TGTGCCAGCAGCTTAGTTTGGGCAGAAGCCTACGAGCAGTACTTC
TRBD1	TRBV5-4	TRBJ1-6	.	CASSQQGYNSPLHF	TGTGCCAGCAGCCAACAGGGGTATAATTCACCCCTCCACTTT
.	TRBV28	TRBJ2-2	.	CASSFEGTGELFF	TGTGCCAGCAGTTTTGAGGGTACCGGGGAGCTGTTTTTT
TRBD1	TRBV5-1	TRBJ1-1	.	CASIRDRGGTEAFF	TGCGCCAGCATCCGGGACAGGGGTGGAACTGAAGCTTTCTTT
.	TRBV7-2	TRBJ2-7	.	CASSLRDYSYEQYF	TGTGCCAGCAGCCTTCGGGATTATTCCTACGAGCAGTACTTC
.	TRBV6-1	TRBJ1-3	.	CASSRTGTGNTIYF	TGTGCCAGCAGTCGAACAGGGACTGGAAACACCATATATTTT
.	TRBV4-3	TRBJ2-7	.	CASSQVLGGPYEQYF	TGCGCCAGCAGCCAAGTACTCGGAGGGCCCTACGAGCAGTACTTC
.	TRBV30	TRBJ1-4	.	CAWSVPARGGEKLFF	TGTGCCTGGAGTGTACCCGCTAGAGGTGGGGAAAAACTGTTTTTT
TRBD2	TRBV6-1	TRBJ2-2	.	CATGLAGTTGELFF	TGTGCCACGGGACTAGCGGGAACCACCGGGGAGCTGTTTTTT
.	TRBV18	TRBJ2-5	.	CASSIGQETQYF	TGTGCCAGCTCAATCGGCCAAGAGACCCAGTACTTC
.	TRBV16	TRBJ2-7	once	CASSQFSYEQYF	TGTGCCAGCAGCCAATTCTCCTACGAGCAGTACTTC
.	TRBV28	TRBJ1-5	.	CASSSRAINQPQHF	TGTGCCAGCAGTTCTAGGGCCATCAATCAGCCCCAGCATTTT
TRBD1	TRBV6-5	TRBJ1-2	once	CASRLNRDRPYGYTF	TGTGCCAGCAGACTCAACCGGGACAGGCCTTATGGCTACACCTTC
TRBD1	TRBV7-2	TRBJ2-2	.	CASSWSSRDRGPGELFF	TGTGCCAGCAGCTGGAGTAGCCGGGACAGGGGCCCCGGGGAGCTGTTTTTT
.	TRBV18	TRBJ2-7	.	CASSPPLERGVDEQYF	TGTGCCAGCTCACCACCCTTAGAGCGAGGGGTTGACGAGCAGTACTTC
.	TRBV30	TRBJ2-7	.	CACFADRSYEQYF	TGTGCCTGTTTTGCGGACCGCTCCTACGAGCAGTACTTC